This T cell receptor (beta chain) was obtained from a study of neoadjuvant nivolumab and ipilimumab in lung cancer (dated by TCRdb to 2018 to 2020). Describing the broader study: Nivolumab was administered intravenously at 3 mg/kg on days 1, 15 and 29, and in the combination arm ipilimumab 1 mg/kg was added on day 1 only. The primary endpoint of the trial was the rate of major pathologic response (MPR) in the intention-to-treat population of each study arm. Of the 40 to 50 patients with operable NSCLC treated in the trial, approximately 23 were randomized to nivolumab monotherapy and approximately 21 to nivolumab plus ipilimumab. The study compared TCR repertoires in pretherapy (baseline) peripheral blood with TCR repertoires in tumors resected at surgery following neoadjuvant immune checkpoint blockade. Seven patients had matched pretherapy and resected tumor pairs analyzed, with four treated with nivolumab and three with nivolumab plus ipilimumab.

Libraries were prepared through the immunoSEQ multiplex PCR assay. In the original analysis: Richness and clonality were used to summarize the repertoires, and clones that significantly expanded or contracted between pre- and post-therapy samples were identified. TCRdb carries this immuneACCESS record with in-frame sequences only. Its versions omit some clonotypes, under half of them owing to an unresolved V gene in the studies checked, with the rest unexplained. V and J calls and clone size are as listed in that table; D and trimming were resolved from the DNA. Recorded for this sample are 26,000 or so clones; less than 90% of them occurred a single time. The biggest ten clones account for roughly 6.1% of the sample. The time point label on this specimen signifies: pretherapy, before neoadjuvant immune checkpoint inhibitors. The samples were taken from NEOSTAR, a phase 2 randomized trial in operable NSCLC that tested neoadjuvant nivolumab or nivolumab plus ipilimumab, followed by surgery.

General conclusions and limits of the study: A small number of samples underwent TCR sequencing. Tumor T-cell richness and clonality rose from pretherapy to surgery in three of three dual-therapy tumors but in only two of four nivolumab-treated tumors. No significant correlation was found between TCR clonality and pathologic tumor regression, and only one major-pathologic-response sample was available for the clonality analysis. Richness in tumors resected after neoadjuvant therapy showed a positive correlation with pretherapy blood TCR richness (Spearman R ≈ 0.82). TCR richness and clonality were greater in resected tumors than in tumor-adjacent uninvolved lung, and increases were seen in more dual-therapy-treated tumors.

In regard to this clone: Its antigen remains unidentified. No much larger clonotype is one base removed from it; base qualities were not supplied.

The CDR3, cysteine through phenylalanine, is 14 amino acids long. Only the CDR3 portion is preserved as DNA: 42 bases, with reading frame beginning at the first base. CDR1 and CDR2 are read off the germline V gene (reference sequence) as SEHNR and FQNEAQ. Trimming takes 0 bases from V and 4 bases from J, and the germline ends sit 9 bases apart. Material: peripheral blood, obtained before neoadjuvant nivolumab, alone or with ipilimumab. The rearrangement combines TRBV7-9 with TRBJ1-2; no D gene call is confident. The clonotype originates from an adult with non-small cell lung cancer. The nucleotide sequence is TGTGCCAGCAGCTTAGCTGGAGGGCCCTATGGCTACACCTTC. This codes for CASSLAGGPYGYTF.